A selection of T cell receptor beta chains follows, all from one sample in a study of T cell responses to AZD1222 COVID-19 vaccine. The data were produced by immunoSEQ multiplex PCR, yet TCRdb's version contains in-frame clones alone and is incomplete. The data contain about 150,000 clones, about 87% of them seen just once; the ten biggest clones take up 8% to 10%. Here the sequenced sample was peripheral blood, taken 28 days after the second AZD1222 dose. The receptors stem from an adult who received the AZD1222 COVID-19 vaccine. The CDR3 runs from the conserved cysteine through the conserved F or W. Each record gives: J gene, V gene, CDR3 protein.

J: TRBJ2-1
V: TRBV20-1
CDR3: CSASRLDSTLF

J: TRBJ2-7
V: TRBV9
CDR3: CASSVGEGKPYEQYF

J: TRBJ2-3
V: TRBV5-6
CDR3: CASSFAGADTQYF

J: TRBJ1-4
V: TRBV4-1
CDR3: CASSQGAFRGGNEKLFF

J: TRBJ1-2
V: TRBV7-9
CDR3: CASSPGEGYTF

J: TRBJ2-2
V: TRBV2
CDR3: CASRRGTGHTGELFF

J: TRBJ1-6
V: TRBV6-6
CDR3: CASSRGGPDNSPLHF

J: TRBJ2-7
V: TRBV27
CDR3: CATRPGGRTYEQYF

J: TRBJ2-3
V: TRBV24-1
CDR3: CATSDWVETQYF

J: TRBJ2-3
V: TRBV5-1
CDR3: CASSSSGDTQYF

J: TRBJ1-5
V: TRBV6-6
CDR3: CASRKDRDRNQPQHF

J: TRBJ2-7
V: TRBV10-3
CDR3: CATLGQGTYEQYF

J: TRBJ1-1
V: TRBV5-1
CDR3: CASRQGGNTEAFF

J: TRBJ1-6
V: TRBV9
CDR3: CASSIRTGKDSPLHF

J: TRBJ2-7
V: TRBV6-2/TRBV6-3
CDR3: CASSRGPYEQYF

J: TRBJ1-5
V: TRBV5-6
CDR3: CASSLDPSQPQHF